One sample yielded the 21 T cell receptor beta chains listed below, sequenced in a study of radiotherapy plus CTLA-4 blockade in lung cancer. The repertoire was sequenced with immunoSEQ multiplex PCR; TCRdb's copy has only in-frame clones and lacks some. The table records 30,000 to 40,000 clones, more than 80% of them present only once. The starting material was peripheral blood, obtained from a patient treated with radiotherapy plus ipilimumab. The receptors were gathered from a human donor with non-small cell lung cancer who had stable disease on radiotherapy plus ipilimumab.

The V and J genes are TRBV30 and TRBJ2-7; 9 bases are a match to TRBD1. The CDR3 sequence is 14 residues long. J lost 6 bases, V lost 3 bases, and 9 bases had no gene match. The V gene's germline CDR1 is GTSNPN and CDR2 SVGIG (reference sequence). The CDR3 sequence: CAWSPPGQGGEQYF. The CDR3 DNA reads as TGTGCCTGGAGCCCACCGGGACAGGGAGGCGAGCAGTACTTC.

The J gene is TRBJ1-5, the V gene TRBV19; D may be TRBD1 (6 bases). V was pared by 2 bases and J by 4 bases, with 12 bases between. The germline gives CDR1 LNHDA, CDR2 SQIVND (reference sequence). This CDR3 has 15 amino acids. The CDR3 protein is CASSIRDTRNQPQHF. The CDR3 DNA reads TGTGCCAGTAGTATACGGGACACGAGGAATCAGCCCCAGCATTTT.

The rearrangement uses TRBV19 and TRBJ1-2, with 8 bases aligning to TRBD1. There are 14 residues in the CDR3. V was clipped by 6 bases and J by 6 bases; unmatched bases: 9. Per germline, CDR1 LNHDA and CDR2 SQIVND (reference sequence). The CDR3 bases are TGTGCCAGTAGCTCCAATACAGGGGGGAATGGCTACACCTTC. Amino acids: CASSSNTGGNGYTF.

The rearrangement links TRBV7-3 to TRBJ2-1; TRBD2 agrees at 7 bases. This CDR3 comprises 12 residues. The V segment lost 8 bases and the J segment 9 bases; nucleotides outside the gene matches: 7. Germline lookup yields CDR1 SGHTA and CDR2 FQGTGA. The CDR3 DNA follows: TGTGCCAGCGCGGGGGTTAGCGGTGAGCAGTTCTTC. Residues: CASAGVSGEQFF.

V and J are TRBV5-1 and TRBJ2-7; D is unresolved. The CDR3 runs to 15 residues. CDR1 and CDR2 from the germline V gene are SGHRS and YFSETQ. With 1 base removed from V and 4 bases from J, the gap between germline ends came to 15 bases. CDR3 region: CASSLWPEIDYEQYF. The DNA of the CDR3 is TGCGCCAGCAGCTTGTGGCCAGAAATCGATTACGAGCAGTACTTC.

The count of this clone is one. The chain joins TRBV7-3 to TRBJ2-7; TRBD1 might be the D (7 bases). Germline V gene lookup returns CDR1 SGHTA and CDR2 FQGTGA. The CDR3 length is 15 residues. Trimming took off 5 bases at V and 1 base at J, with 15 bases between the two ends. The CDR3 region is CASSPTAGGSYEQYF. The DNA of the CDR3 is TGTGCCAGCAGCCCAACCGCAGGGGGGTCCTACGAGCAGTACTTC. Based on the CDR3 plus reference TRBV7-3 and TRBJ2-7, the full variable domain is GAGVSQTPSNKVTEKGKYVELRCDPISGHTALYWYRQSLGQGPEFLIYFQGTGAADDSGLPNDRFFAVRPEGSVSTLKIQRTERGDSAVYLCASSPTAGGSYEQYFGPGTRLTVT.

V usage is TRBV25-1 and J usage is TRBJ2-1; 8 nucleotides agree with TRBD2. V was clipped by 8 bases and J by 6 bases; unmatched bases: 12. The germline gives CDR1 MGHDK, CDR2 SYGVNS. The CDR3 has 15 amino acids. The CDR3 region is CASATGSSGLNEQFF. The CDR3 region has the DNA TGTGCCAGCGCAACCGGGTCTAGCGGGCTCAATGAGCAGTTCTTC.

The chain couples TRBV27 to TRBJ2-1; tentatively, D is TRBD2 (6 bases). CDR1 is MNHEY and CDR2 is SMNVEV in the germline V gene (reference sequence). The CDR3 length is 17 residues. Trimming stripped 1 base from V and 0 bases from J, with 13 bases between. The CDR3 loop is CASSLLFAGGSYNEQFF. For the CDR3, the DNA is TGTGCCAGCAGTTTATTATTCGCCGGGGGCTCCTACAATGAGCAGTTCTTC.

This chain connects TRBV15 to TRBJ2-7; 9 nucleotides line up with TRBD2. The germline V gene encodes CDR1 LNHNV and CDR2 YYDKDF (reference sequence). The CDR3 is 14 residues long. The ends lost 3 bases at V and 6 bases at J; junction bases unmatched: 6. CDR3 sequence reads: CATSSAGGPFEQYF. CDR3 in DNA: TGTGCCACCAGCAGTGCGGGAGGGCCTTTCGAGCAGTACTTC.

The chain employs TRBV6-6 and TRBJ1-2; TRBD1 is a possible D gene (6 bases). Trimming stripped 6 bases from V and 8 bases from J, with 13 bases between. The CDR3 runs to 12 residues. In germline, CDR1 is MNHNY, CDR2 SVGAGI (reference sequence). The CDR3 bases are TGTGCCAGCAGCCCAGGGGCTCAGGGCTACACCTTC. Its translation: CASSPGAQGYTF.

The J gene is TRBJ2-3, the V gene TRBV15, with D perhaps matching TRBD2 (7 bases). V was cut by 0 bases and J by 2 bases, with 12 bases left in between. CDR3 length: 16 residues. Germline assignment: CDR1 LNHNV and CDR2 YYDKDF (reference sequence). CDR3 sequence reads: CATSRDRGATTDTQYF. The CDR3 DNA follows: TGTGCCACCAGCAGAGATCGGGGGGCGACCACAGATACGCAGTATTTT.

Here the CDR3 reads CASSLARATWQGGNQPQHF. Written as DNA, the CDR3 is TGTGCCAGCAGCTTAGCCAGGGCTACCTGGCAGGGTGGCAATCAGCCCCAGCATTTT. The chain links TRBV7-8 to TRBJ1-5; the D gene is possibly TRBD1 (5 bases). Germline lookup yields CDR1 SGHVS and CDR2 FQNEAQ. This CDR3 contains 19 residues. Trimming removed 0 bases at V and 2 bases at J, with 20 bases between.

The V and J genes are TRBV7-9 and TRBJ2-7, with TRBD1 matching 11 bases. V trimming: 0 bases; J trimming: 0 bases; junction bases outside the gene matches: 10. The germline CDR1 and CDR2 sequences are SEHNR and FQNEAQ (reference sequence). The CDR3 sequence is 19 residues long. CDR3 region: CASSLAGWGTGGSSYEQYF. DNA for the CDR3: TGTGCCAGCAGCTTAGCGGGTTGGGGGACAGGGGGAAGCTCCTACGAGCAGTACTTC.

With regard to this clone: Other DNA sequences of this sample code for an identical CDR3. The chain recombines TRBV27 with TRBJ2-7, with TRBD1 as a possible D gene (6 bases). The length of the CDR3 is 12 residues. The V end lost 6 bases, the J end lost 1 base, and 7 bases lay between the germline ends. Per the germline V gene, CDR1 is MNHEY and CDR2 is SMNVEV (reference sequence). The CDR3 sequence: CASRTGSYEQYF. CDR3 sequence (DNA): TGTGCCAGCAGGACAGGTTCCTACGAGCAGTACTTC.

The chain couples TRBV7-2 to TRBJ2-3, with 8 bases identical to TRBD2. Trimming cost V 5 bases and J 2 bases; bases outside gene matches: 3. The CDR3 contains 14 residues. Germline lookup yields CDR1 SGHTA and CDR2 FQGNSA. In nucleotides, the CDR3 is TGTGCCAGCAGCCCTAGCGGGTTCACAGATACGCAGTATTTT. This sequence encodes CASSPSGFTDTQYF.

The J gene is TRBJ2-2, the V gene TRBV5-1, with a tentative D call TRBD1 (6 bases). Germline lookup yields CDR1 SGHRS and CDR2 YFSETQ. V was clipped by 6 bases and J by 0 bases, with 9 bases between them. The CDR3 has 14 residues. CDR3 DNA sequence: TGCGCCAGCACCGACAGGCCGAACACCGGGGAGCTGTTTTTT. This sequence encodes CASTDRPNTGELFF.

This chain uses TRBV11-2 with TRBJ1-3, with D hard to call. V was cut by 5 bases and J by 5 bases, with 7 bases left in between. This CDR3 comprises 12 residues. In germline, CDR1 is SGHAT, CDR2 FQNNGV. CDR3: CASSGRRNTIYF. CDR3 DNA: TGTGCCAGCAGCGGCCGCAGAAACACCATATATTTT.

The rearrangement joins TRBV7-6 to TRBJ2-2, with 10 bases that match TRBD2. The CDR3 covers 17 residues. Germline CDR1 SGHVS, CDR2 FNYEAQ. V gave up 3 bases and J gave up 4 bases; unmatched junction bases: 8. CDR3 nucleotides: TGTGCCAGCAGCTTCCGACCTAGCGGGAGTGTCACCGGGGAGCTGTTTTTT. Protein product: CASSFRPSGSVTGELFF. The variable domain in full, completed from reference TRBV7-6 and TRBJ2-2, reads GAGVSQSPRYKVTKRGQDVALRCDPISGHVSLYWYRQALGQGPEFLTYFNYEAQQDKSGLPNDRFSAERPEGSISTLTIQRTEQRDSAMYRCASSFRPSGSVTGELFFGEGSRLTVL.

The rearrangement joins TRBV9 to TRBJ2-1, with 7 positions matching TRBD2. Germline loops: CDR1 SGDLS, CDR2 YYNGEE. The V segment lost 0 bases and the J segment 6 bases; nucleotides outside the gene matches: 9. The CDR3 sequence is 16 residues long. The CDR3 loop reads CASSVVVSGGLNEQFF. The CDR3 nucleotides read TGTGCCAGCAGCGTAGTTGTGTCGGGAGGACTCAATGAGCAGTTCTTC. The whole variable domain, filled in from reference TRBV9 and TRBJ2-1, reads DSGVTQTPKHLITATGQRVTLRCSPRSGDLSVYWYQQSLDQGLQFLIQYYNGEERAKGNILERFSAQQFPDLHSELNLSSLELGDSALYFCASSVVVSGGLNEQFFGPGTRLTVL.

The chain recombines TRBV6-6 with TRBJ2-5; 7 bases align to TRBD1. The CDR3 contains 14 residues. With V trimmed by 10 bases and J by 4 bases, 12 bases remained unmatched. Per the germline V gene, CDR1 is MNHNY and CDR2 is SVGAGI (reference sequence). CDR3 bases: TGTGCCACCTCGTTACAGGGGCGAGCAGAGACCCAGTACTTC. Protein: CATSLQGRAETQYF.

The chain combines TRBV27 with TRBJ2-3; 15 bases are a match to TRBD2. With V trimmed by 3 bases and J by 5 bases, 3 bases remained unmatched. This CDR3 has 16 residues. In germline, CDR1 is MNHEY, CDR2 SMNVEV (reference sequence). DNA for the CDR3: TGTGCCAGCAGTTTCGGGACTAGCGGGGGGAAAGATACGCAGTATTTT. It translates to CASSFGTSGGKDTQYF.